The sequence of this T cell receptor beta chain was determined in a study of early T cells in non-severe SARS-CoV-2 infection. Each CDR3 protein is one row after TCRdb ran MiXCR on the 5' RACE reads. The sample contains about 90,000 distinct CDR3 sequences, over 9.5% of which appear only once. Per germline, CDR1 SEHNR and CDR2 FQNEAQ (reference sequence). The germline V and J ends were trimmed by 2 bases and 10 bases, with 9 bases remaining between them. The CDR3 covers 12 residues. The source was whole blood, collected at baseline. J is TRBJ2-1 and V is TRBV7-9, with no clear D. The TCR originated in an adult who was a healthcare worker with PCR-confirmed SARS-CoV-2 infection or an uninfected control (not recorded which). CDR3 sequence: CASSLSPPEQFF. In DNA, the CDR3 is TGTGCCAGCAGCTTAAGTCCCCCGGAGCAGTTCTTC.